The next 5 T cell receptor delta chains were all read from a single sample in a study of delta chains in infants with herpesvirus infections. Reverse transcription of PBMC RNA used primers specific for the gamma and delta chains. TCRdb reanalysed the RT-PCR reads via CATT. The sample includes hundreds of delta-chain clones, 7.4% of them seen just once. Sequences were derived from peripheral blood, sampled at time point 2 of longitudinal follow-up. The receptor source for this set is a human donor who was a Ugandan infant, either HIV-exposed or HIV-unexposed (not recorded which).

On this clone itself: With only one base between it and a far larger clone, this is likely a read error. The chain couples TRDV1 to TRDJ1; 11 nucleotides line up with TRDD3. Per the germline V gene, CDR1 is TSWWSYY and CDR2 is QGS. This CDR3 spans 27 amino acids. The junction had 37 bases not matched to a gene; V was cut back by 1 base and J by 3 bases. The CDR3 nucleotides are TGTGCTCTTGGGGAACCCCGAGTTCCTACTTTGACCGACTGGGGGATAACTAGAGTCAGGTTCCCCGATAAACTCATCTTT. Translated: CALGEPRVPTLTDWGITRVRFPDKLIF.

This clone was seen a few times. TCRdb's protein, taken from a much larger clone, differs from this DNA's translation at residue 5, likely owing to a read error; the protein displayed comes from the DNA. This CDR3 reads CAVDWGLIYTDKLIF. CDR3 nucleotides: TGTGCTGTGGACTGGGGTCTGATCTACACCGATAAACTCATCTTT. This sequence joins TRAV36/DV7 and TRDJ1, with a weak D call TRDD3 (6 bases). Trimming removed 2 bases at V and 0 bases at J, with 14 bases between. The CDR3 runs to 15 residues. The germline V gene encodes CDR1 VTNFRS and CDR2 LTSSGIE (reference sequence).

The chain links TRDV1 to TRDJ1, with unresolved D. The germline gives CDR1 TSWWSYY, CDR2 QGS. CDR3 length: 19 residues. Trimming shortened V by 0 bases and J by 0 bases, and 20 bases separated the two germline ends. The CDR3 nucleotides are TGTGCTCTTGGGGAACTAGGCATTCCCCCCCAGTCGTACACCGATAAACTCATCTTT. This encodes CALGELGIPPQSYTDKLIF.

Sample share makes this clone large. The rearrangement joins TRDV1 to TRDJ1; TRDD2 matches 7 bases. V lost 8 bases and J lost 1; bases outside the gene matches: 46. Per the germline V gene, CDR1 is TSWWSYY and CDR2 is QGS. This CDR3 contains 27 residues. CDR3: CALTNLGPPTAFLFTPHTGYLTDKLIF. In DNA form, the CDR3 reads TGTGCTCTTACCAATCTTGGTCCCCCAACTGCCTTCCTTTTTACCCCCCACACCGGGTATCTCACCGATAAACTCATCTTT.

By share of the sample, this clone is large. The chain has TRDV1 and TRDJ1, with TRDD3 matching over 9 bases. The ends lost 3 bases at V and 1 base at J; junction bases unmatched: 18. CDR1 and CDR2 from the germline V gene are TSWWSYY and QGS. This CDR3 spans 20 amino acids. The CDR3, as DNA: TGTGCTCTTGGGGATTCTCTATGGAGGTCTGGGGGATGCCCCACCGATAAACTCATCTTT. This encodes CALGDSLWRSGGCPTDKLIF.